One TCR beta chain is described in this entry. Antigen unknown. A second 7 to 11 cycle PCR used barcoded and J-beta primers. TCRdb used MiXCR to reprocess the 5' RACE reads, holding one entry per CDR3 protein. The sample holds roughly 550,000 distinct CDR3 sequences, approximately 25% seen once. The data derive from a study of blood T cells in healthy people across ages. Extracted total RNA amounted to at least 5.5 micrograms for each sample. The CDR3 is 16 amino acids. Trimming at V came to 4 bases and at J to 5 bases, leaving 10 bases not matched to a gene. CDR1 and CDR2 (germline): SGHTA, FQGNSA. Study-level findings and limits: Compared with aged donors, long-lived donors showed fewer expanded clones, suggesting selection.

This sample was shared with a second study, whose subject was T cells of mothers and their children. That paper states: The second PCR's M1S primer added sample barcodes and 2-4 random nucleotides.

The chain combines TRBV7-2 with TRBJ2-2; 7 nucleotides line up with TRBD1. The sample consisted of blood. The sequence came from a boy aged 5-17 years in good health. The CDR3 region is CASSSGRQGGTGELFF. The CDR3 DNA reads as TGTGCCAGCAGCTCAGGGAGACAGGGTGGTACCGGGGAGCTGTTTTTT.